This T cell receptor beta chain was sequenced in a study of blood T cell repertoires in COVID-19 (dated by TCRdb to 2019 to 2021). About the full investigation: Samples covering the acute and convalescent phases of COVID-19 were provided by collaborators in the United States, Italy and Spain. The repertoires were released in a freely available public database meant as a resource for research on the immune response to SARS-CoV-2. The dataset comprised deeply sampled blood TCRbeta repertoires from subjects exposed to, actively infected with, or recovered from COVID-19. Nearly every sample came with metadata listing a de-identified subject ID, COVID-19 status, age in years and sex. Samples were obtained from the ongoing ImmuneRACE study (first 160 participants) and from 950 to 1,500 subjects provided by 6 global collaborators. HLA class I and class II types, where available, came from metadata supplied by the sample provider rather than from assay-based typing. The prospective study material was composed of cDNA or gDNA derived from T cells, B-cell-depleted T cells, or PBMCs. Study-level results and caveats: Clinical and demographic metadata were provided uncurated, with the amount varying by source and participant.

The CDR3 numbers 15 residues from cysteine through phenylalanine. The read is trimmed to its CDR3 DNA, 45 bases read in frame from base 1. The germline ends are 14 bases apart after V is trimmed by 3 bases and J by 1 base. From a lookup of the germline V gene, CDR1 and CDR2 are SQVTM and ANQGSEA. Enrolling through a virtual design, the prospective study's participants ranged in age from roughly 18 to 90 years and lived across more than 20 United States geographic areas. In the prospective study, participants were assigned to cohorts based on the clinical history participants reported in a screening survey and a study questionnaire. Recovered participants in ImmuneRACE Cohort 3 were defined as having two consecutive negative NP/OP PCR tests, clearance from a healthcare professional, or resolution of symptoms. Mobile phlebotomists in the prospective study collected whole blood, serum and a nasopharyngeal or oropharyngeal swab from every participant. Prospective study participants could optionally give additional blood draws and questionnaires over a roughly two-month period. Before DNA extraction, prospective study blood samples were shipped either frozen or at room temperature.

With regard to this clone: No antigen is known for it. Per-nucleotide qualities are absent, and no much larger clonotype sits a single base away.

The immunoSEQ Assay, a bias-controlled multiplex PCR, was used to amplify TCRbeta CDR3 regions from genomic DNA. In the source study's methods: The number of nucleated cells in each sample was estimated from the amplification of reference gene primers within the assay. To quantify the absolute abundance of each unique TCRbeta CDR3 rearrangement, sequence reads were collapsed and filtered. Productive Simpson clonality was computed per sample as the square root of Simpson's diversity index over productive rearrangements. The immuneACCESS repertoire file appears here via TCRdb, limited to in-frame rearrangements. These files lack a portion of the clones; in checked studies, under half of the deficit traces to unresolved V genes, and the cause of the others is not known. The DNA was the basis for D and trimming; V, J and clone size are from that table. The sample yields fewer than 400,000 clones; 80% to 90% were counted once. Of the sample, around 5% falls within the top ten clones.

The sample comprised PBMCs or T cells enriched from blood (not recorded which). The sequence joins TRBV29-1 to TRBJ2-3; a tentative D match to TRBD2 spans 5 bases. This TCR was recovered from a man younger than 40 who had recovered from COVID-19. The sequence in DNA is TGCAGCGTTGATCGCCCAGCGGAGGGCACAGATACGCAGTATTTT. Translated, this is CSVDRPAEGTDTQYF.